This TCR beta chain came from a study of T-cell reconstitution after alpha-beta-depleted transplantation in children. Germline lookup yields CDR1 MNHEY and CDR2 SVGEGT. Unmatched junction bases numbered 8, after V lost 4 bases and J lost 6 bases. The CDR3 totals 14 residues. Regarding the study as a whole: Several hundred expanded graft clones reportedly gave rise to the alpha-beta T cells present about two months after transplant. One year post-transplant, T-cell counts and diversity were largely derived from T cells produced anew.

This clonotype was found a few times. No antigen is known for it. Unique molecular identifiers were incorporated when the TCRbeta library was constructed. A single record per CDR3 protein comes from TCRdb applying MiXCR to the PCR reads. The sample carries fewer than 550,000 distinct CDR3 sequences, about an eighth recorded once. The sample consisted of PBMCs, mostly from graft donor cells, taken 180 days after TCRalphabeta/CD19-depleted stem cell transplant. This chain connects TRBV6-2 or TRBV6-3 to TRBJ1-1, with 7 bases that match TRBD1. The TCR sequence derives from a female patient aged 2 to 10 who had a stem cell transplant for aplastic anemia, so the T cells may come from the graft donor. The CDR3 nucleotides read TGTGCCAGCAGTTTTCTCACCGGGACAGCTGAAGCTTTCTTT. Protein product: CASSFLTGTAEAFF.